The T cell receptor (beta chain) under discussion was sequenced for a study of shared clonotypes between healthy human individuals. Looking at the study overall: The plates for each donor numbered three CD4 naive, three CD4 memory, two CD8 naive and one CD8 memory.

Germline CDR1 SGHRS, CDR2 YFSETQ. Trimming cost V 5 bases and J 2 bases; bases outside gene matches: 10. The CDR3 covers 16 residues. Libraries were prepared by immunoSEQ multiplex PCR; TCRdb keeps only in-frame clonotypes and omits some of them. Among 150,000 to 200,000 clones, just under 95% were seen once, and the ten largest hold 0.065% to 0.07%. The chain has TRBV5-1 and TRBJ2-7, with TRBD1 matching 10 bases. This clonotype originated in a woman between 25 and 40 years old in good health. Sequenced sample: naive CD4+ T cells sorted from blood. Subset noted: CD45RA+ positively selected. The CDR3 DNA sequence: TGCGCCAGCAGTTACCTATCCGGGACAGGGGCCTACGAGCAGTACTTC. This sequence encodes CASSYLSGTGAYEQYF.